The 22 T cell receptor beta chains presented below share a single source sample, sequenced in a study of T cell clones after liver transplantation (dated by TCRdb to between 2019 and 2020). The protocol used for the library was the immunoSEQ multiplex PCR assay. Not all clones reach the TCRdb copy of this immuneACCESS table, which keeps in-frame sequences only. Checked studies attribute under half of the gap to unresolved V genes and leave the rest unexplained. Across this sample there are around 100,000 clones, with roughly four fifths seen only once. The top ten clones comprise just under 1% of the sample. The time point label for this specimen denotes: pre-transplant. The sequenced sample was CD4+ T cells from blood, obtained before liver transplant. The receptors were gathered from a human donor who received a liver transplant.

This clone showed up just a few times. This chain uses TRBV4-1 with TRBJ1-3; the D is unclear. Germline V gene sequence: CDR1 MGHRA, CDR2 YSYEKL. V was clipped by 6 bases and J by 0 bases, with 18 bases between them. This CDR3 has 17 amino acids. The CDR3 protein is CASRNPTGSSSGNTIYF. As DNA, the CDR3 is TGCGCCAGCAGGAATCCTACGGGATCTTCCTCTGGAAACACCATATATTTT.

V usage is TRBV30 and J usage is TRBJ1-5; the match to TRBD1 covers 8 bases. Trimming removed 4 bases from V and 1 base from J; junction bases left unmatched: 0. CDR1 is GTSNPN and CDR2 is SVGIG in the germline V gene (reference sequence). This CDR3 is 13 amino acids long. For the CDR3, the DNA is TGTGCCTGGAACAGGGGGAGCAATCAGCCCCAGCATTTT. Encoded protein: CAWNRGSNQPQHF. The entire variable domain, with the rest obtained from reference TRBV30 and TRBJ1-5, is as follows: SQTIHQWPATLVQPVGSPLSLECTVEGTSNPNLYWYRQAAGRGLQLLFYSVGIGQISSEVPQNLSASRPQDRQFILSSKKLLLSDSGFYLCAWNRGSNQPQHFGDGTRLSIL.

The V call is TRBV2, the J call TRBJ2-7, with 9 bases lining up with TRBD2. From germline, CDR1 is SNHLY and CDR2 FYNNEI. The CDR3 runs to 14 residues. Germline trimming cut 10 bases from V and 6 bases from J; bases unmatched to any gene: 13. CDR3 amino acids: CAILPISGGREQYF. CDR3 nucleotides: TGTGCCATCCTACCAATTAGCGGGGGTCGCGAGCAGTACTTC.

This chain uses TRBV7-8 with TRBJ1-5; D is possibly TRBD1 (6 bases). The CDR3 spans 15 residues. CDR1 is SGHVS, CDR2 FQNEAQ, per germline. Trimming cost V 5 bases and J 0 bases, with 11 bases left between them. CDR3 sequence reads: CASSPDSHSNQPQHF. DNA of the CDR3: TGTGCCAGCAGCCCGGACAGCCATAGCAATCAGCCCCAGCATTTT.

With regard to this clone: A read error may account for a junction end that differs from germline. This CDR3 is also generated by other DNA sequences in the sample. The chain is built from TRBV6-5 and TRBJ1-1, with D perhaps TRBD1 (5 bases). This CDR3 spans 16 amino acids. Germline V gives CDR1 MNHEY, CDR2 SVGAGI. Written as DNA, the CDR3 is TGTGCCAGTAGTTCCGAGGGGAGACGGATCGGCACTGAAGCTTTCTTT. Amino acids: CASSSEGRRIGTEAFF.

The CDR3 DNA reads as TGCGCCAGCAGCTTGGTAGCGGGGCCCTACGAGCAGTACTTC. Protein product: CASSLVAGPYEQYF. The chain has TRBV5-1 and TRBJ2-7; 8 nucleotides align to TRBD2. The CDR3 sequence is 14 residues long. The trim removed 0 bases at V and 2 bases at J, leaving 1 base unmatched. Germline V lookup: CDR1 SGHRS, CDR2 YFSETQ. The entire variable domain, with the rest obtained from reference TRBV5-1 and TRBJ2-7, is as follows: KAGVTQTPRYLIKTRGQQVTLSCSPISGHRSVSWYQQTPGQGLQFLFEYFSETQRNKGNFPGRFSGRQFSNSRSEMNVSTLELGDSALYLCASSLVAGPYEQYFGPGTRLTVT.

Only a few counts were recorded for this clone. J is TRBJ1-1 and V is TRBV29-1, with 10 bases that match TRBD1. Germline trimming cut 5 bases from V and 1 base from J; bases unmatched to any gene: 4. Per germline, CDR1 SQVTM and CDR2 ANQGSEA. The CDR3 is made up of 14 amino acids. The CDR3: CSVRQGAENTEAFF. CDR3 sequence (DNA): TGCAGCGTTCGACAGGGGGCCGAGAACACTGAAGCTTTCTTT.

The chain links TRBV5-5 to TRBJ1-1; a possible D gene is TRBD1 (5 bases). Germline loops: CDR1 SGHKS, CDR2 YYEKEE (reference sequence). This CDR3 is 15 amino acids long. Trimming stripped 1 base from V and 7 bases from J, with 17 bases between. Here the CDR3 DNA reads TGTGCCAGCAGCTTGCAAGGGACTCTCTCTCGTGAAGCTTTCTTT. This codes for CASSLQGTLSREAFF.

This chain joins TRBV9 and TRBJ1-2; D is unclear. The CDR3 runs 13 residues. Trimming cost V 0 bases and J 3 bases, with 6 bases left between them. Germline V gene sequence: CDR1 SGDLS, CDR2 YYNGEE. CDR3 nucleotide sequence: TGTGCCAGCAGCGTAGAGGACCACTATGGCTACACCTTC. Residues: CASSVEDHYGYTF.

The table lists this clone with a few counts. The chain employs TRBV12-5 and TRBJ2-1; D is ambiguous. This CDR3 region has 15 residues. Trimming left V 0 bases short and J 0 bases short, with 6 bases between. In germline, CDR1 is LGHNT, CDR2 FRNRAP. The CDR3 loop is CASGLVHSSYNEQFF. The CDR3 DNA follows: TGTGCTAGTGGTTTGGTACACAGCTCCTACAATGAGCAGTTCTTC.

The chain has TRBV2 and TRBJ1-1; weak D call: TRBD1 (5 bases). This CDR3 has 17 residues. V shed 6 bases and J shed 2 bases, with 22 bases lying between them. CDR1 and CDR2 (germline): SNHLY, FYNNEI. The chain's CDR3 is CASSLLGQGGFNTEAFF. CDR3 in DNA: TGTGCCAGCAGCCTCCTTGGGCAGGGAGGGTTTAACACTGAAGCTTTCTTT.

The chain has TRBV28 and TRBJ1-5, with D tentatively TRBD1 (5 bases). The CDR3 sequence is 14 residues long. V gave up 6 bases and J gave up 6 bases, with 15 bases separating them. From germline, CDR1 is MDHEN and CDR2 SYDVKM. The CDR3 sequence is CASSLERGRQPQHF. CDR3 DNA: TGTGCCAGCAGCCTGGAGAGGGGTCGTCAGCCCCAGCATTTT.

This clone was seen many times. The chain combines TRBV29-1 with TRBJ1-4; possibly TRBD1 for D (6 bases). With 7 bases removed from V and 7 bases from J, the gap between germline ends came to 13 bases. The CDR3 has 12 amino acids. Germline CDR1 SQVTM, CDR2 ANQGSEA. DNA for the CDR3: TGCAGCGCTCGAGGGGGGAGTGAAAAACTGTTTTTT. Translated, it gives CSARGGSEKLFF.

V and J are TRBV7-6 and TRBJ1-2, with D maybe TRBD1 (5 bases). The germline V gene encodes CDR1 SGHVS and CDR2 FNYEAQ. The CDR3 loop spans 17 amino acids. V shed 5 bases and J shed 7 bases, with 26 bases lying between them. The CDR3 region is CASSPTGGSATTGGYTF. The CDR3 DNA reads TGTGCCAGCAGCCCGACGGGGGGGAGCGCTACAACGGGTGGCTACACCTTC.

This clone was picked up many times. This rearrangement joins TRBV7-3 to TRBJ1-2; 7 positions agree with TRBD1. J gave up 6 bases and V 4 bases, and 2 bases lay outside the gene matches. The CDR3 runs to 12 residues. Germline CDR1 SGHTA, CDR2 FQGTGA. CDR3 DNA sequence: TGTGCCAGCAGCTCAGGGGGTGATGGCTACACCTTC. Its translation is CASSSGGDGYTF.

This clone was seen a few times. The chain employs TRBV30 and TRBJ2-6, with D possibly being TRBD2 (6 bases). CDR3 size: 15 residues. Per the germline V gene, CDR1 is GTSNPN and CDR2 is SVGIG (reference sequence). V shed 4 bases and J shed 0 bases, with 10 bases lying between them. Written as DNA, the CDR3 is TGTGCCTGGACGGAGGGAAGCTCTGGGGCCAACGTCCTGACTTTC. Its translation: CAWTEGSSGANVLTF. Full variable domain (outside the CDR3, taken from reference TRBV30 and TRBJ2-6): SQTIHQWPATLVQPVGSPLSLECTVEGTSNPNLYWYRQAAGRGLQLLFYSVGIGQISSEVPQNLSASRPQDRQFILSSKKLLLSDSGFYLCAWTEGSSGANVLTFGAGSRLTVL.

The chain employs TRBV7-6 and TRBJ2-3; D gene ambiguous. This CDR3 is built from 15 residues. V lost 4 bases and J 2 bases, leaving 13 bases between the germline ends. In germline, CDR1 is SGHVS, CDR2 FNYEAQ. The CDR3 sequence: CASSSADGFTDTQYF. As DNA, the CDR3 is TGTGCCAGCAGCTCCGCGGACGGCTTCACAGATACGCAGTATTTT.

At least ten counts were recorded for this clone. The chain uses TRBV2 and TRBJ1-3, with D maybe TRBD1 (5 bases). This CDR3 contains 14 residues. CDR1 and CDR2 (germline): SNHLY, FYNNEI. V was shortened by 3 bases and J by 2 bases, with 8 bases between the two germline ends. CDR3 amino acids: CASSEGGTGNTIYF. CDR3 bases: TGTGCCAGCAGTGAGGGGGGTACTGGAAACACCATATATTTT.

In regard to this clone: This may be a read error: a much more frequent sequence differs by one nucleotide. CDR3 region: CASRPTGAVEAFF. The CDR3 DNA reads as TGTGCCAGCAGGCCTACAGGGGCCGTTGAAGCTTTCTTT. The genes are TRBV27 and TRBJ1-1; 7 bases match TRBD1. With 6 bases clipped from V and 7 bases from J, the junction kept 8 bases outside the gene matches. CDR3 length: 13 amino acids. Germline V gene lookup returns CDR1 MNHEY and CDR2 SMNVEV (reference sequence).

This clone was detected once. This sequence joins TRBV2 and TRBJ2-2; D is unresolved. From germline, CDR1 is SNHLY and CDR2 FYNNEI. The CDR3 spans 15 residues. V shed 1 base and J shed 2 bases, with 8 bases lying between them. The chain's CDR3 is CASSEVERNTGELFF. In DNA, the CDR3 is TGTGCCAGCAGTGAAGTTGAGAGAAACACCGGGGAGCTGTTTTTT.

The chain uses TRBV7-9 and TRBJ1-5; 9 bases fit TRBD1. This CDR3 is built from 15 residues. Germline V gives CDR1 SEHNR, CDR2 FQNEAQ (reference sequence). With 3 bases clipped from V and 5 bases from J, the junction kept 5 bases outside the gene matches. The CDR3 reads CASSFTGTGYQPQHF. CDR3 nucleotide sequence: TGTGCCAGCAGCTTCACCGGGACAGGGTATCAGCCCCAGCATTTT.

In nucleotides, the CDR3 is TGCGCCAGCAGCTTGGTTCCTAGCGGGGCAAATGAGCAGTTCTTC. It specifies CASSLVPSGANEQFF. The rearrangement links TRBV5-1 to TRBJ2-1; 9 nucleotides line up with TRBD2. The CDR3 spans 15 residues. V dropped 0 bases and J dropped 7; count of bases not matched to a gene: 5. The germline V gene has CDR1 SGHRS and CDR2 YFSETQ.